The 7 T cell receptor beta chains listed next were all sequenced from one sample in a study of cytomegalovirus exposure and HLA in healthy donors. In the PCR, 60 Vbeta and 13 Jbeta primers were used. The data were produced by immunoSEQ multiplex PCR, yet TCRdb's version contains in-frame clones alone and is incomplete. The sample yields over 100,000 clones, 75% to 90% seen once. The specimen sequenced was PBMCs. The receptors shown here come from a man between 40 and 49 years old in good health and CMV-seronegative.

Written as DNA, the CDR3 is TGTGCCAGCAGCTTGGACTACCCCTACGAGCAGTACTTC. Residues: CASSLDYPYEQYF. This rearrangement joins TRBV5-6 to TRBJ2-7; D is unresolved. The germline V gene has CDR1 SGHDT and CDR2 YYEEEE. There are 13 residues in the CDR3. V was pared by 0 bases and J by 2 bases, with 6 bases between.

The chain links TRBV7-2 to TRBJ2-2; D is ambiguous. The CDR3 sequence is 16 residues long. Trimming stripped 5 bases from V and 1 base from J, with 14 bases between. Germline V gene lookup returns CDR1 SGHTA and CDR2 FQGNSA. CDR3 coding DNA: TGTGCCAGCAGCCCCCCCTTGCCACTGAACACCGGGGAGCTGTTTTTT. Translation: CASSPPLPLNTGELFF.

This clone has only a few counts. The J gene is TRBJ2-3, the V gene TRBV6-6; 7 bases match TRBD2. CDR1 and CDR2 (germline): MNHNY, SVGAGI (reference sequence). CDR3 length: 14 amino acids. V was pared by 6 bases and J by 0 bases, with 3 bases of the junction left unmatched. CDR3 loop: CASSLGLSTDTQYF. CDR3 nucleotides: TGTGCCAGCAGCTTGGGACTAAGCACAGATACGCAGTATTTT.

CDR3 region: CASSLVAGGVYEQYF. Written as DNA, the CDR3 is TGTGCCAGCAGTTTGGTAGCGGGAGGGGTCTACGAGCAGTACTTC. The chain uses TRBV27 and TRBJ2-5; 11 nucleotides align to TRBD2. The J call may be mistaken, given a closer DNA end match to TRBJ2-7. This CDR3 is 15 amino acids long. The germline V gene has CDR1 MNHEY and CDR2 SMNVEV (reference sequence).

The rearrangement links TRBV7-9 to TRBJ1-1; 8 positions match TRBD1. Germline V CDR1 and CDR2: SEHNR, FQNEAQ (reference sequence). Unmatched junction bases numbered 15, after V lost 8 bases and J lost 13 bases. The CDR3 is 13 residues long. The CDR3 DNA reads as TGTGCCAGCGGCCGAACGGGGACAGGTCAAGATTTCTTT. This translates into CASGRTGTGQDFF.

The chain couples TRBV30 to TRBJ2-2, with TRBD2 identical over 11 bases. The CDR3 totals 16 residues. Germline CDR1 GTSNPN, CDR2 SVGIG (reference sequence). With 3 bases clipped from V and 6 bases from J, the junction kept 9 bases outside the gene matches. The CDR3 DNA follows: TGTGCCTGGAGCCTCCTCTTAGCGGGAGGGCCCGGGGAGCTGTTTTTT. Protein product: CAWSLLLAGGPGELFF.

The V and J genes are TRBV7-2 and TRBJ2-1, with 8 bases matching TRBD2. Germline values: CDR1 SGHTA, CDR2 FQGNSA. The V segment lost 5 bases and the J segment 4 bases; nucleotides outside the gene matches: 7. The CDR3 spans 15 residues. The CDR3 nucleotides read TGTGCCAGCAGCCCCGGGGGGGAACTTTACAATGAGCAGTTCTTC. Translation gives CASSPGGELYNEQFF.